Listed here are 32 T cell receptor beta chains from one sample, sequenced in a study of shared clonotypes between healthy human individuals. This table comes from immunoSEQ multiplex PCR, and its TCRdb copy is limited to in-frame clones, with some not included. The sample includes about 2.3 million clones, approximately 95% of them seen just once. Sequenced sample: naive CD4+ T cells from PBMCs. Regarding subset: CD45RA+ positively selected. The receptors shown here come from a man in his late teens or twenties in good health. Some clones in this sample may be carry-over from other donors' samples.

The V call is TRBV7-9, the J call TRBJ1-2; tentatively, D is TRBD1 (5 bases). The ends were cut back, 5 bases at V and 4 bases at J, with 11 bases in the middle. In germline, CDR1 is SEHNR, CDR2 FQNEAQ (reference sequence). The CDR3 is made up of 13 amino acids. CDR3 sequence reads: CASSPSRGYGYTF. CDR3 nucleotide sequence: TGTGCCAGCAGCCCGAGTAGGGGCTATGGCTACACCTTC.

This CDR3 is CASSARTAYSNQPQHF. The CDR3 coding sequence is TGTGCCAGCAGTGCCCGGACAGCGTATAGCAATCAGCCCCAGCATTTT. This chain uses TRBV27 with TRBJ1-5, with D possibly TRBD1 on 6 matching bases. With 5 bases removed from V and 0 bases from J, the gap between germline ends came to 14 bases. The CDR3 covers 16 residues. Germline values: CDR1 MNHEY, CDR2 SMNVEV (reference sequence).

The chain is built from TRBV18 and TRBJ1-5; tentative D call: TRBD1 (5 bases). Germline loops: CDR1 KGHSH, CDR2 LQKENI. The V and J ends lost 3 bases and 4 bases respectively, with 10 bases between them. The CDR3 extends over 14 amino acids. CDR3 nucleotide sequence: TGTGCCAGCTCACCGGCAGGGCTGAATCAGCCCCAGCATTTT. It codes for CASSPAGLNQPQHF. Full variable domain (remainder filled in from reference TRBV18 and TRBJ1-5): NAGVMQNPRHLVRRRGQEARLRCSPMKGHSHVYWYRQLPEEGLKFMVYLQKENIIDESGMPKERFSAEFPKEGPSILRIQQVVRGDSAAYFCASSPAGLNQPQHFGDGTRLSIL.

A note on this clone: One end of the junction varies from germline; a read error may be responsible. This chain links TRBV2 with TRBJ1-5; D unclear. This CDR3 is 11 amino acids long. Germline CDR1 is SNHLY and CDR2 is FYNNEI. Here the CDR3 reads CASSEEGKRVF. CDR3 nucleotides: TGTGCCAGCAGTGAGGAAGGGAAAAGGGTTTTT.

The V call is TRBV28, the J call TRBJ1-1, with 9 bases fitting TRBD1. Germline trimming cut 1 base from V and 4 bases from J; bases unmatched to any gene: 4. This CDR3 spans 15 amino acids. Germline V gene data show CDR1 as MDHEN and CDR2 as SYDVKM. Written as DNA, the CDR3 is TGTGCCAGCAGTTTATCCGGGACAGGGTCCACTGAAGCTTTCTTT. Translating it yields CASSLSGTGSTEAFF.

The CDR3 sequence is CASSYSSYNQPQHF. The CDR3 DNA follows: TGTGCCAGCAGTTACTCCAGTTACAATCAGCCCCAGCATTTT. This chain joins TRBV6-5 and TRBJ1-5; D unclear. The CDR3 has 14 amino acids. Germline V gene lookup returns CDR1 MNHEY and CDR2 SVGAGI. V lost 0 bases, J lost 3 bases, and 6 bases lay in between.

This chain connects TRBV9 to TRBJ1-2; 7 nucleotides line up with TRBD1. J lost 4 bases, V lost 3 bases, and 6 bases had no gene match. CDR3 length: 14 amino acids. Germline V gene data show CDR1 as SGDLS and CDR2 as YYNGEE. The CDR3 region has the DNA TGTGCCAGCAGCGGATGGACAGGCTCCTATGGCTACACCTTC. Translated, it gives CASSGWTGSYGYTF.

This rearrangement joins TRBV7-2 to TRBJ1-2, with 7 nucleotides matching TRBD1. J gave up 7 bases and V 1 base, and 9 bases lay outside the gene matches. Germline CDR1 reads SGHTA; CDR2 reads FQGNSA. CDR3 length equals 15 residues. CDR3 amino acids: CASSLEVAGGAGYTF. CDR3 nucleotides: TGTGCCAGCAGCTTAGAGGTAGCAGGGGGGGCTGGCTACACCTTC.

The chain combines TRBV7-9 with TRBJ1-1; a possible D gene is TRBD1 (5 bases). The CDR3 is 14 residues long. Trimming took off 4 bases at V and 1 base at J, with 10 bases between the two ends. Germline CDR1 is SEHNR and CDR2 is FQNEAQ (reference sequence). The CDR3 reads CASSWDGGNTEAFF. CDR3 nucleotide sequence: TGTGCCAGCAGCTGGGATGGGGGGAACACTGAAGCTTTCTTT.

The chain links TRBV15 to TRBJ1-5; D unclear. The ends were cut back, 1 base at V and 5 bases at J, with 18 bases in the middle. The CDR3 spans 17 residues. Germline V gene data show CDR1 as LNHNV and CDR2 as YYDKDF (reference sequence). CDR3: CATSRGGVVPRYQPQHF. The CDR3, as DNA: TGTGCCACCAGCAGAGGGGGTGTTGTGCCCCGATATCAGCCCCAGCATTTT. The full variable domain, completed using reference TRBV15 and TRBJ1-5, is DAMVIQNPRYQVTQFGKPVTLSCSQTLNHNVMYWYQQKSSQAPKLLFHYYDKDFNNEADTPDNFQSRRPNTSFCFLDIRSPGLGDTAMYLCATSRGGVVPRYQPQHFGDGTRLSIL.

CDR3 coding DNA: TGCAGTGCTAGAAAATATGATGCTTTCTTT. Its translation is CSARKYDAFF. The V and J genes are TRBV20-1 and TRBJ1-1; D uncertain. V lost 2 bases to trimming and J lost 11 bases, with 9 bases between them. The CDR3 is 10 amino acids. CDR1 DFQATT and CDR2 SNEGSKA come from the germline V gene (reference sequence).

The chain couples TRBV13 to TRBJ2-5; D gene unclear. The germline V gene encodes CDR1 PRHDT and CDR2 FYEKMQ (reference sequence). The CDR3 has 12 residues. The germline V and J ends were trimmed by 5 bases and 7 bases, with 11 bases remaining between them. The CDR3 DNA sequence: TGTGCCAGCAGCGCCCCCCCGGGGACCCAGTACTTC. It translates to CASSAPPGTQYF. Full variable domain (outside the CDR3, taken from reference TRBV13 and TRBJ2-5): AAGVIQSPRHLIKEKRETATLKCYPIPRHDTVYWYQQGPGQDPQFLISFYEKMQSDKGSIPDRFSAQQFSDYHSELNMSSLELGDSALYFCASSAPPGTQYFGPGTRLLVL.

The chain is built from TRBV5-1 and TRBJ1-5, with 7 bases matching TRBD1. CDR3 length equals 14 residues. Germline V CDR1 and CDR2: SGHRS, YFSETQ. V shed 4 bases and J 7 bases; nucleotides not matched to a gene: 8. The CDR3 protein is CASSATGTEQPQHF. The CDR3 DNA reads as TGCGCCAGCAGCGCGACAGGGACAGAACAGCCCCAGCATTTT.

The CDR3 loop reads CAIREDTGQFYEQYF. The CDR3 nucleotides read TGTGCCATCAGAGAGGACACGGGACAGTTCTACGAGCAGTACTTC. This chain joins TRBV10-3 and TRBJ2-7; TRBD1 matches at 7 bases. Unmatched junction bases numbered 11, after V lost 6 bases and J lost 3 bases. CDR1 is ENHRY and CDR2 is SYGVKD in the germline V gene. The CDR3 spans 15 residues.

The chain employs TRBV21-1 and TRBJ2-1; the table gives TRBD2 as D, unverified against the DNA. TRBV21-1 represents a pseudogene. The CDR3 loop spans 16 amino acids. CDR3 nucleotide sequence: TGTGCCAGCCTCCCCTATTGCGGGAGGGCCGCCAATGAGCAGTTCTTC. Protein: CASLPYCGRAANEQFF.

This clone showed up just once. The chain carries TRBV5-6 and TRBJ2-1; unclear D gene. The germline V gene encodes CDR1 SGHDT and CDR2 YYEEEE. There are 14 residues in the CDR3. V was shortened by 4 bases and J by 1 base, with 9 bases between the two germline ends. CDR3 protein: CASSAGYSYNEQFF. The CDR3 nucleotides read TGTGCCAGCAGCGCCGGTTATTCCTACAATGAGCAGTTCTTC.

The chain is built from TRBV28 and TRBJ2-1; D is unresolved. The CDR3 runs to 15 residues. CDR1 is MDHEN, CDR2 SYDVKM, per germline. V dropped 3 bases and J dropped 0 bases, with 9 bases sitting between them. The CDR3 nucleotides read TGTGCCAGCAGTTTGACCAGGAGCTCCTACAATGAGCAGTTCTTC. Encoded protein: CASSLTRSSYNEQFF.

The chain recombines TRBV6-6 with TRBJ2-2, with 13 positions matching TRBD2. Germline CDR1 is MNHNY and CDR2 is SVGAGI (reference sequence). V dropped 2 bases and J dropped 8; count of bases not matched to a gene: 5. The CDR3 consists of 16 residues. The CDR3 DNA reads as TGTGCCAGCAGTTACAGTACTAGCGGGAGGGTAGGGGAGCTGTTTTTT. It codes for CASSYSTSGRVGELFF.

Remarks on this clone: Other DNA variants within this sample encode the same CDR3. The rearrangement uses TRBV5-6 and TRBJ1-5; possible D gene TRBD1, 5 bases. CDR3 length: 13 residues. Trimming cost V 2 bases and J 4 bases, with 7 bases left between them. The V gene's germline CDR1 is SGHDT and CDR2 YYEEEE. The CDR3 DNA follows: TGTGCCAGCAGCTTAGCAGGGAATCAGCCCCAGCATTTT. Translation gives CASSLAGNQPQHF.

CDR3 amino acids: CASRESSYNEQFF. The CDR3 DNA reads TGTGCCAGCAGGGAGAGCTCCTACAATGAGCAGTTCTTC. The V call is TRBV27, the J call TRBJ2-1, with D hard to call. CDR1 and CDR2 from the germline V gene are MNHEY and SMNVEV (reference sequence). The ends were cut back, 6 bases at V and 0 bases at J, with 6 bases in the middle. The CDR3 sequence is 13 residues long.

This chain connects TRBV4-1 to TRBJ2-3; 16 bases agree with TRBD2. After removal of 4 bases from V and 6 bases from J, the junction contained 10 bases not matched to a gene. The CDR3 loop spans 18 amino acids. The germline V gene has CDR1 MGHRA and CDR2 YSYEKL. CDR3 sequence reads: CASSPGTSGRGSGDTQYF. As DNA, the CDR3 is TGCGCCAGCAGCCCCGGGACTAGCGGGAGGGGGTCGGGGGATACGCAGTATTTT.

The gene calls are TRBV6-5 and TRBJ2-5; 7 bases match TRBD1. Germline CDR1 MNHEY, CDR2 SVGAGI. The J segment lost 2 bases and the V segment lost 5 bases, leaving 2 bases of the junction unmatched. The CDR3 length is 13 residues. In nucleotides, the CDR3 is TGTGCCAGCAGTGTACAGGGGCAAGAGACCCAGTACTTC. This sequence encodes CASSVQGQETQYF.

As for this clone: Additional DNA sequences in this sample encode the identical CDR3. The chain carries TRBV7-3 and TRBJ2-5; D is unresolved. The CDR3 has 13 amino acids. Germline lookup yields CDR1 SGHTA and CDR2 FQGTGA. Trimming stripped 3 bases from V and 5 bases from J, with 10 bases between. The CDR3 bases are TGTGCCAGCAGCTTCGGGTCCGCGGAGACCCAGTACTTC. Residues: CASSFGSAETQYF.

J is TRBJ2-6 and V is TRBV5-1, with TRBD2 as a possible D gene (6 bases). The CDR3 is 15 amino acids. V lost 3 bases, J lost 2 bases, and 9 bases lay in between. Germline V lookup: CDR1 SGHRS, CDR2 YFSETQ. CDR3 DNA: TGCGCCAGCAGCTCCCCGGGAGCTGGGGCCAACGTCCTGACTTTC. This codes for CASSSPGAGANVLTF. The full variable domain, with the rest looked up from reference TRBV5-1 and TRBJ2-6, is KAGVTQTPRYLIKTRGQQVTLSCSPISGHRSVSWYQQTPGQGLQFLFEYFSETQRNKGNFPGRFSGRQFSNSRSEMNVSTLELGDSALYLCASSSPGAGANVLTFGAGSRLTVL.

The V call is TRBV6-5, the J call TRBJ1-3, with 11 bases aligning to TRBD1. Germline V lookup: CDR1 MNHEY, CDR2 SVGAGI. With 5 bases clipped from V and 8 bases from J, the junction kept 5 bases outside the gene matches. The CDR3 runs 14 residues. DNA of the CDR3: TGTGCCAGCAGTCGGACAGGGGGCAGGGACACCATATATTTT. It encodes CASSRTGGRDTIYF.

The chain combines TRBV19 with TRBJ1-2; 8 bases are shared with TRBD1. The CDR3 has 12 amino acids. Germline CDR1 reads LNHDA; CDR2 reads SQIVND (reference sequence). V dropped 6 bases and J dropped 8; count of bases not matched to a gene: 5. The CDR3 nucleotides are TGTGCCAGTAGGACAGGGGTCATGGGCTACACCTTC. This sequence encodes CASRTGVMGYTF.

The V gene is TRBV30, the J gene TRBJ2-5; D could derive from TRBD1 or TRBD2 (5 bases each). The CDR3 spans 14 residues. V gave up 4 bases and J gave up 4 bases, with 16 bases separating them. Germline CDR1 GTSNPN, CDR2 SVGIG (reference sequence). The CDR3 sequence is CAWNPGGAVETQYF. Written as DNA, the CDR3 is TGTGCCTGGAACCCTGGGGGTGCCGTAGAGACCCAGTACTTC. The full variable domain, completed using reference TRBV30 and TRBJ2-5, is SQTIHQWPATLVQPVGSPLSLECTVEGTSNPNLYWYRQAAGRGLQLLFYSVGIGQISSEVPQNLSASRPQDRQFILSSKKLLLSDSGFYLCAWNPGGAVETQYFGPGTRLLVL.

V usage is TRBV28 and J usage is TRBJ2-5; no clear D. Trimming took off 6 bases at V and 5 bases at J, with 10 bases between the two ends. Germline V lookup: CDR1 MDHEN, CDR2 SYDVKM. This CDR3 has 12 amino acids. DNA for the CDR3: TGTGCCAGCAGGGCCGACGGGGAGACCCAGTACTTC. This translates into CASRADGETQYF. Based on the CDR3 plus reference TRBV28 and TRBJ2-5, the full variable domain is DVKVTQSSRYLVKRTGEKVFLECVQDMDHENMFWYRQDPGLGLRLIYFSYDVKMKEKGDIPEGYSVSREKKERFSLILESASTNQTSMYLCASRADGETQYFGPGTRLLVL.

Notes on this clone: The same CDR3 can be traced to other DNA sequences in this sample. The gene calls are TRBV5-1 and TRBJ1-4; 9 nucleotides match TRBD1. The CDR3 covers 14 residues. The germline V gene encodes CDR1 SGHRS and CDR2 YFSETQ. Germline trimming cut 2 bases from V and 6 bases from J; bases unmatched to any gene: 2. CDR3 DNA: TGCGCCAGCAGCTTACAGGGGGCGGATGAAAAACTGTTTTTT. Translation gives CASSLQGADEKLFF.

The table lists this clone with a few counts. The J gene is TRBJ2-2, the V gene TRBV10-3, with 9 bases that match TRBD1. The CDR3 has 15 residues. Germline assignment: CDR1 ENHRY and CDR2 SYGVKD. V was pared by 6 bases and J by 4 bases, with 6 bases of the junction left unmatched. Here the CDR3 reads CAIRPDRGSTGELFF. The DNA for the CDR3 is TGTGCCATCAGACCCGACAGGGGGTCCACCGGGGAGCTGTTTTTT.

The rearrangement links TRBV19 to TRBJ2-7; 8 bases map to TRBD2. Germline V gene data show CDR1 as LNHDA and CDR2 as SQIVND (reference sequence). Trimming removed 5 bases from V and 2 bases from J; junction bases left unmatched: 5. CDR3 length equals 14 residues. The CDR3 is CASSLTSGPYEQYF. CDR3 nucleotides: TGTGCCAGTAGTCTAACTAGCGGCCCCTACGAGCAGTACTTC.

This clone was seen a single time. The chain recombines TRBV28 with TRBJ2-7, with D perhaps TRBD1 (5 bases). The length of the CDR3 is 12 residues. V was shortened by 7 bases and J by 3 bases, with 10 bases between the two germline ends. Germline V gene lookup returns CDR1 MDHEN and CDR2 SYDVKM. CDR3 DNA: TGTGCCAGCACCCTAGACAGCTACGAGCAGTACTTC. Its protein product is CASTLDSYEQYF.